This entry lists 19 T cell receptor beta chains sequenced from one sample in a study of blood T cells in healthy people across ages. A J-beta primer mix and a sample-barcoded 5' primer were used in a second PCR of roughly 6 to 12 cycles. TCRdb re-derived calls from the 5' RACE reads in MiXCR, one entry per CDR3 protein. The sample lists roughly 1.9 million distinct CDR3 sequences; around 40% were seen once. The material sequenced was blood. The receptors were gathered from a human donor in good health.

The chain is built from TRBV27 and TRBJ1-4; 9 nucleotides agree with TRBD1. CDR1 and CDR2 (germline): MNHEY, SMNVEV (reference sequence). This CDR3 region has 16 residues. J lost 3 bases, V lost 8 bases, and 10 bases had no gene match. The CDR3: CASSAYRGPSNEKLFF. The CDR3 DNA is TGTGCCAGCTCCGCTTACAGGGGGCCGTCTAATGAAAAACTGTTTTTT.

V gene TRBV7-2 combines with J gene TRBJ1-1, with D possibly TRBD1 on 6 matching bases. Trimming removed 3 bases from V and 1 base from J, with 15 bases in between. Germline V gene data show CDR1 as SGHTA and CDR2 as FQGNSA. The CDR3 spans 16 residues. The CDR3 here is CASSLDSPLENTEAFF. For the CDR3, the DNA is TGTGCCAGCAGCTTGGACAGCCCTTTGGAGAACACTGAAGCTTTCTTT.

V and J are TRBV7-2 and TRBJ2-7, with D maybe TRBD2 (6 bases). In germline, CDR1 is SGHTA, CDR2 FQGNSA. Between the trimmed V and J ends, which lost 3 bases and 2 bases, there was a span of 11 bases. The length of the CDR3 is 14 residues. The CDR3 here is CASSFRGVTYEQYF. For the CDR3, the DNA is TGTGCCAGCAGCTTTCGCGGGGTGACCTACGAGCAGTACTTC.

The J gene is TRBJ2-1, the V gene TRBV20-1, with 8 bases fitting TRBD1. The ends lost 5 bases at V and 6 bases at J; junction bases unmatched: 9. CDR3 length: 14 residues. The germline V gene has CDR1 DFQATT and CDR2 SNEGSKA (reference sequence). The CDR3 reads CSAEKDRVRNEQFF. The CDR3 DNA reads TGCAGTGCTGAAAAGGACAGGGTCCGCAATGAGCAGTTCTTC.

The gene calls are TRBV5-4 and TRBJ1-2; D unresolved. Trimming took 4 bases from V and 3 from J, leaving 13 bases between them. The CDR3 covers 14 residues. Per germline, CDR1 SGHNT and CDR2 YYREEE (reference sequence). The CDR3 loop reads CASSPAGLDYGYTF. The CDR3 DNA sequence: TGTGCCAGCAGCCCAGCGGGGTTAGACTATGGCTACACCTTC.

The table lists this clonotype with many counts. The J gene is TRBJ1-5, the V gene TRBV9; unclear D gene. CDR1 and CDR2 from the germline V gene are SGDLS and YYNGEE. V was pared by 4 bases and J by 0 bases, with 8 bases between. The CDR3 is 14 amino acids. DNA of the CDR3: TGTGCCAGCAGCCCTAGAGATAGCAATCAGCCCCAGCATTTT. Amino acid sequence: CASSPRDSNQPQHF.

This clonotype was seen once. A much larger clonotype is one base distant, so this may be a read error. The chain is built from TRBV6-5 and TRBJ1-6; the D gene is possibly TRBD1 (6 bases). V dropped 5 bases and J dropped 7 bases, with 15 bases sitting between them. Germline lookup yields CDR1 MNHEY and CDR2 SVGAGI. This CDR3 has 15 residues. This CDR3 reads CASSLEDRTNSPLHF. CDR3 nucleotides: TGTGCCAGCAGTCTTGAAGACAGGACCAATTCACCCCTCCACTTT.

This clonotype was detected ten times or more. The V gene is TRBV29-1, the J gene TRBJ1-4; D unresolved. Looked up from germline, CDR1 is SQVTM and CDR2 is ANQGSEA. V dropped 0 bases and J dropped 5 bases, with 7 bases sitting between them. The CDR3 contains 13 residues. This CDR3 is CSVEDRRNEKLFF. The CDR3 nucleotides read TGCAGCGTTGAAGACAGAAGGAATGAAAAACTGTTTTTT.

J is TRBJ2-1 and V is TRBV2, with D perhaps matching TRBD1 or TRBD2 (5 bases each). The CDR3 contains 14 residues. The V gene lost 4 bases and the J gene lost 6 bases, with 13 bases spanning the gap. Germline V gene data show CDR1 as SNHLY and CDR2 as FYNNEI. The CDR3 spells CASSGQGPLNEQFF. CDR3 coding DNA: TGTGCCAGCAGTGGCCAGGGACCCCTCAATGAGCAGTTCTTC.

As regards this clonotype: Relative to the germline gene, one junction end is altered; a read error may explain this. V usage is TRBV5-1 and J usage is TRBJ2-7; 9 bases are a match to TRBD1. Germline V gene sequence: CDR1 SGHRS, CDR2 YFSETQ. The CDR3 is 16 amino acids. This chain's CDR3 is CAGSLWGGETGGEQYF. CDR3 sequence (DNA): TGCGCCGGCAGCTTGTGGGGAGGTGAGACAGGGGGCGAGCAGTACTTC. The complete variable domain, with remaining parts taken from reference TRBV5-1 and TRBJ2-7, reads KAGVTQTPRYLIKTRGQQVTLSCSPISGHRSVSWYQQTPGQGLQFLFEYFSETQRNKGNFPGRFSGRQFSNSRSEMNVSTLELGDSALYLCAGSLWGGETGGEQYFGPGTRLTVT.

This clonotype was recorded a few times. The junction departs from germline at one end; a sequencing error may be responsible. The rearrangement links TRBV5-1 to TRBJ1-2, with D hard to call. The V gene's germline CDR1 is SGHRS and CDR2 YFSETQ. The CDR3 runs to 17 residues. DNA of the CDR3: TGCGCCAGCAGAAGGGCCTACGGCACCCCGTCTAACTATCGCTACACCTTC. It is translated as CASRRAYGTPSNYRYTF. The full variable domain, with the rest looked up from reference TRBV5-1 and TRBJ1-2, is KAGVTQTPRYLIKTRGQQVTLSCSPISGHRSVSWYQQTPGQGLQFLFEYFSETQRNKGNFPGRFSGRQFSNSRSEMNVSTLELGDSALYLCASRRAYGTPSNYRYTFGSGTRLTVV.

The chain has TRBV27 and TRBJ1-6, with TRBD1 matching over 9 bases. This CDR3 contains 14 residues. Trimming at V came to 4 bases and at J to 6 bases, leaving 1 base not matched to a gene. Germline V lookup: CDR1 MNHEY, CDR2 SMNVEV (reference sequence). The CDR3 loop is CASSWDRANSPLHF. In DNA form, the CDR3 reads TGTGCCAGCAGTTGGGACAGGGCTAATTCACCCCTCCACTTT.

This clonotype showed up many times. The V and J genes are TRBV29-1 and TRBJ1-2, with D unresolved. Germline CDR1 and CDR2: SQVTM and ANQGSEA. Trimming shortened V by 6 bases and J by 2 bases, and 16 bases separated the two germline ends. The CDR3 extends over 14 amino acids. The CDR3 is CSVSDRLKNYGYTF. The CDR3 DNA reads TGCAGCGTCTCTGACCGACTTAAAAACTATGGCTACACCTTC.

V and J are TRBV5-1 and TRBJ2-3; 9 nucleotides line up with TRBD2. The CDR3 covers 14 residues. CDR1 SGHRS and CDR2 YFSETQ come from the germline V gene. The trim removed 7 bases at V and 5 bases at J, leaving 8 bases unmatched. In nucleotides, the CDR3 is TGCGCCAGCGGTAGCGGGGGTGCAGTAGATACGCAGTATTTT. Translation gives CASGSGGAVDTQYF. The whole variable domain, filled in from reference TRBV5-1 and TRBJ2-3, reads KAGVTQTPRYLIKTRGQQVTLSCSPISGHRSVSWYQQTPGQGLQFLFEYFSETQRNKGNFPGRFSGRQFSNSRSEMNVSTLELGDSALYLCASGSGGAVDTQYFGPGTRLTVL.

The rearrangement links TRBV6-5 to TRBJ1-1, with D unclear. Trimming took 5 bases from V and 4 from J, leaving 17 bases between them. The germline gives CDR1 MNHEY, CDR2 SVGAGI. This CDR3 contains 15 residues. CDR3 sequence: CASSHPALGSTEAFF. CDR3 DNA sequence: TGTGCCAGCAGTCACCCCGCCCTAGGGAGCACTGAAGCTTTCTTT.

This clonotype was seen repeatedly, ten times or more. The chain uses TRBV12-3 or TRBV12-4 and TRBJ2-7; a weak D match, TRBD2 (5 bases). This CDR3 spans 14 amino acids. V was shortened by 2 bases and J by 3 bases, with 11 bases between the two germline ends. The chain's CDR3 is CASSLSSSGYEQYF. CDR3 coding DNA: TGTGCCAGCAGTTTATCTTCCAGCGGCTACGAGCAGTACTTC.

The chain is built from TRBV5-8 and TRBJ1-1; D is undetermined. Trimming took 0 bases from V and 1 from J, leaving 7 bases between them. CDR3 length: 14 amino acids. From germline, CDR1 is SGHTS and CDR2 YDEGEE. The CDR3 nucleotides are TGTGCCAGCAGCTTGGAAACCGCGAACACTGAAGCTTTCTTT. This encodes CASSLETANTEAFF.

The chain links TRBV6-2 or TRBV6-3 to TRBJ2-7, with 9 bases identical to TRBD2. The CDR3 loop spans 15 amino acids. With V trimmed by 2 bases and J by 3 bases, 5 bases remained unmatched. Germline values: CDR1 MNHEY, CDR2 SVGEGT. CDR3 amino acids: CASSYQRGVDYEQYF. The CDR3 DNA sequence: TGTGCCAGCAGTTACCAGCGGGGGGTCGACTACGAGCAGTACTTC.

The chain is built from TRBV20-1 and TRBJ1-2; weak D call: TRBD1 (5 bases). Germline CDR1 reads DFQATT; CDR2 reads SNEGSKA (reference sequence). V was shortened by 4 bases and J by 8 bases, with 20 bases between the two germline ends. The CDR3 has 14 amino acids. In nucleotides, the CDR3 is TGCAGTGCTACCGCCCCGGGACGGGCGGACGGCTACACCTTC. The encoded protein is CSATAPGRADGYTF.